These T cell receptor beta chains were read from a single sample in a study of a mutant IDH1 vaccine in newly diagnosed glioma. The table came from immunoSEQ multiplex PCR; TCRdb's copy has only in-frame clones and leaves some out. The table records tens of thousands of clones, roughly 84% of them present only once. Antigen specificity for these receptors is unknown. The specimen was PBMCs, collected from a glioma patient whose treatment included an IDH1 peptide vaccine. These TCRs come from a man in his forties with glioma. Each CDR3 is given with its conserved first and last residue. D genes are given only for firm matches. Only part of the rows carry a size: once, few, many, or a class if the clone is expanded.

V gene: TRBV10-3
J gene: TRBJ2-1
D gene: -
clone size: -
CDR3 DNA: TGTGCCATCAAGGAGGGGACTCCCACCTACAATGAGCAGTTCTTC
CDR3 protein: CAIKEGTPTYNEQFF

V gene: TRBV7-6
J gene: TRBJ2-3
D gene: -
clone size: -
CDR3 DNA: TGTGCCAGCAGTTCGACGGGAGATACGCAGTATTTT
CDR3 protein: CASSSTGDTQYF

V gene: TRBV5-1
J gene: TRBJ1-3
D gene: TRBD1
clone size: -
CDR3 DNA: TGCGCCAGCAGCTCCGGGACAGGGTTGGACACCATATATTTT
CDR3 protein: CASSSGTGLDTIYF

V gene: TRBV5-6
J gene: TRBJ1-2
D gene: TRBD1
clone size: -
CDR3 DNA: TGTGTCAGCAGCTCGGGACAGGGGGCCTATGGCTACACCTTC
CDR3 protein: CVSSSGQGAYGYTF

V gene: TRBV7-2
J gene: TRBJ1-2
D gene: -
clone size: -
CDR3 DNA: TGTGCCAGCGGCGATACAGGAAACTATGGCTACACCTTC
CDR3 protein: CASGDTGNYGYTF

V gene: TRBV25-1
J gene: TRBJ1-1
D gene: TRBD1
clone size: -
CDR3 DNA: TGTGCCAGCATGGGACAGGCCTACACTGAAGCTTTCTTT
CDR3 protein: CASMGQAYTEAFF

V gene: TRBV9
J gene: TRBJ2-7
D gene: -
clone size: -
CDR3 DNA: TGTGCCAGCAGCGTAGCTTTACAGGGACACGAGCAGTACTTC
CDR3 protein: CASSVALQGHEQYF

V gene: TRBV14
J gene: TRBJ1-3
D gene: -
clone size: -
CDR3 DNA: TGTGCCAGCAGCCTAGACGGCCGCTCTGGAAACACCATATATTTT
CDR3 protein: CASSLDGRSGNTIYF

V gene: TRBV19
J gene: TRBJ2-7
D gene: -
clone size: -
CDR3 DNA: TGTGCCAGTAGTCCTCGGGCCATCCTGTTCCACGAGCAGTACTTC
CDR3 protein: CASSPRAILFHEQYF

V gene: TRBV5-1
J gene: TRBJ1-2
D gene: TRBD1
clone size: -
CDR3 DNA: TGCGCCAGCAGCCCAGAGGGACAGGGAAGCTACACCTTC
CDR3 protein: CASSPEGQGSYTF

V gene: TRBV29-1
J gene: TRBJ2-7
D gene: TRBD1
clone size: -
CDR3 DNA: TGCAGCGTTGAAGGTACAGGGGGTCGCGAGCAGTACTTC
CDR3 protein: CSVEGTGGREQYF

V gene: TRBV5-1
J gene: TRBJ2-7
D gene: TRBD1
clone size: -
CDR3 DNA: TGCGCCAGCAGCTTGATCGGGACAGGGAGAATCTACGAGCAGTACTTC
CDR3 protein: CASSLIGTGRIYEQYF

V gene: TRBV7-6
J gene: TRBJ1-1
D gene: TRBD1
clone size: -
CDR3 DNA: TGTGCCAGCAGCGATCGACAGGGGTTGGGAAGCACTGAAGCTTTCTTT
CDR3 protein: CASSDRQGLGSTEAFF

V gene: TRBV5-1
J gene: TRBJ1-1
D gene: -
clone size: once
CDR3 DNA: TGCGCCAGCAGCCCGCGGGCTTTCTTGAACACTGAAGCTTTCTTT
CDR3 protein: CASSPRAFLNTEAFF

V gene: TRBV27
J gene: TRBJ2-2
D gene: -
clone size: -
CDR3 DNA: TGTGCCAGCAGTTTTTCGGGGTCGGACACCGGGGAGCTGTTTTTT
CDR3 protein: CASSFSGSDTGELFF

V gene: TRBV4-2
J gene: TRBJ2-1
D gene: TRBD2
clone size: -
CDR3 DNA: TGTGCCAGCAGCCAAGATTTGGCGGGAGGCACCAATGAGCAGTTCTTC
CDR3 protein: CASSQDLAGGTNEQFF

V gene: TRBV18
J gene: TRBJ2-7
D gene: -
clone size: -
CDR3 DNA: TGTGCCAGCTCATCGCCAGGGAGCTCCTACGAGCAGTACTTC
CDR3 protein: CASSSPGSSYEQYF

V gene: TRBV7-2
J gene: TRBJ2-7
D gene: TRBD2
clone size: -
CDR3 DNA: TGTGCCAGCAGCGGGACTAGCGGGAGGGCCCAAGGTGAGCAGTACTTC
CDR3 protein: CASSGTSGRAQGEQYF

V gene: TRBV11-2
J gene: TRBJ2-3
D gene: TRBD2
clone size: -
CDR3 DNA: TGTGCCAGCAGCAGCGGGGACTTACACACAGATACGCAGTATTTT
CDR3 protein: CASSSGDLHTDTQYF

V gene: TRBV29-1
J gene: TRBJ2-5
D gene: -
clone size: -
CDR3 DNA: TGCAGCGTTGAGTCGATTGAGACCGGGGGGACCCAGTACTTC
CDR3 protein: CSVESIETGGTQYF

V gene: TRBV10-3
J gene: TRBJ1-5
D gene: -
clone size: once
CDR3 DNA: TGTGCCATCAGGGAACCCAGAGACTCGGCGCCCCAGCATTTT
CDR3 protein: CAIREPRDSAPQHF

V gene: TRBV9
J gene: TRBJ2-2
D gene: TRBD1
clone size: once
CDR3 DNA: TGTGCCAGCAGCGTAGTCCTAGGGGGCCCCGGGGAGCTGTTTTTT
CDR3 protein: CASSVVLGGPGELFF

V gene: TRBV19
J gene: TRBJ1-2
D gene: -
clone size: -
CDR3 DNA: TGTGCCAGTAGCATCAGACGGGATGGCTACACCTTC
CDR3 protein: CASSIRRDGYTF

V gene: TRBV29-1
J gene: TRBJ2-4
D gene: -
clone size: -
CDR3 DNA: TGCAGCGTGCTGAAGGGGGGGCAGGGGGCCAAAAACATTCAGTACTTC
CDR3 protein: CSVLKGGQGAKNIQYF

V gene: TRBV5-1
J gene: TRBJ2-2
D gene: TRBD1
clone size: -
CDR3 DNA: TGCGCCAGCAGCCCCCCGGGACAGCAGTTCACCGGGGAGCTGTTTTTT
CDR3 protein: CASSPPGQQFTGELFF

V gene: TRBV5-1
J gene: TRBJ2-2
D gene: -
clone size: -
CDR3 DNA: TGCGCCAGCAGCTTGGCTGGCAGACTAAACACCGGGGAGCTGTTTTTT
CDR3 protein: CASSLAGRLNTGELFF